This is a list of T cell receptor beta chains from one sample in a study of OX40 agonist ivuxolimab in advanced cancers. Measured with immunoSEQ multiplex PCR; TCRdb has only the in-frame clones, and not every one. The table records around 43,000 clones, around nine tenths of them present only once. This material consisted of CD4+ or CD8+ T cells sorted from blood, taken in a trial of the OX40 agonist ivuxolimab. The origin of the receptors is an adult with an advanced solid tumor such as melanoma, head and neck, liver or kidney cancer. Both conserved end residues are part of each CDR3. A D gene is named only where the DNA matches it firmly. Clone size is given for some rows only: seen once, a few or many times, or a class if the clone is expanded.

cdr3_nt: TGCGCCAGCAGCCCCTGGCGCGACGGCTACGAGCAGTACTTC
cdr3_aa: CASSPWRDGYEQYF
v_call: TRBV4-3
j_call: TRBJ2-7
d_call: .
clone_size: once

cdr3_nt: TGTGCCAGCGTTCACGGGGCCCACACTGAAGCTTTCTTT
cdr3_aa: CASVHGAHTEAFF
v_call: TRBV18
j_call: TRBJ1-1
d_call: .
clone_size: .

cdr3_nt: TGTGCCAGCTCGTCCCAGGGGGAAGGATGGGGAAATCAGCCCCAGCATTTT
cdr3_aa: CASSSQGEGWGNQPQHF
v_call: TRBV18
j_call: TRBJ1-5
d_call: TRBD1
clone_size: .

cdr3_nt: TGCAGCGTTACGTTGGGCCACCTAGGCTACGAGCAGTACTTC
cdr3_aa: CSVTLGHLGYEQYF
v_call: TRBV29-1
j_call: TRBJ2-7
d_call: .
clone_size: .

cdr3_nt: TGCAGCGTTGTTCAGGGGTCGACCCTCGGGGAAAACATTCAGTACTTC
cdr3_aa: CSVVQGSTLGENIQYF
v_call: TRBV29-1
j_call: TRBJ2-4
d_call: .
clone_size: .

cdr3_nt: TGTGCCAGCTCACGTCAGACAGGGGGTAATGAAAAACTGTTTTTT
cdr3_aa: CASSRQTGGNEKLFF
v_call: TRBV18
j_call: TRBJ1-4
d_call: TRBD1
clone_size: .

cdr3_nt: TGTGCCAGCAGTGAAGAGTGGAGTAGCTCCTACGAGCAGTACTTC
cdr3_aa: CASSEEWSSSYEQYF
v_call: TRBV2
j_call: TRBJ2-7
d_call: .
clone_size: once

cdr3_nt: TGTGCCAGCAGATTACTACTAGCGGGGGGCCTCAATGAGCAGTTCTTC
cdr3_aa: CASRLLLAGGLNEQFF
v_call: TRBV6-4
j_call: TRBJ2-1
d_call: TRBD2
clone_size: .

cdr3_nt: TGTGCCAGCAGCCCTTACAGGGGGCGAAGGGATGGCTACACCTTC
cdr3_aa: CASSPYRGRRDGYTF
v_call: TRBV11-2
j_call: TRBJ1-2
d_call: TRBD1
clone_size: .

cdr3_nt: TGTGCCAGCAGCTTGGACCACGCTGTAAAGGGGGCCTACGAGCAGTACTTC
cdr3_aa: CASSLDHAVKGAYEQYF
v_call: TRBV5-5
j_call: TRBJ2-7
d_call: .
clone_size: .

cdr3_nt: TGCGCCAGCAGAATAGGGCAGGTTAGCACAGATACGCAGTATTTT
cdr3_aa: CASRIGQVSTDTQYF
v_call: TRBV4-1
j_call: TRBJ2-3
d_call: .
clone_size: .

cdr3_nt: TGTGCCAGCGGCTCCGGGAGCCCCGAGCAGTACTTC
cdr3_aa: CASGSGSPEQYF
v_call: TRBV6-5
j_call: TRBJ2-7
d_call: .
clone_size: once

cdr3_nt: TGCAGCGTTGAAGATAATCCAGGGAACGAGCAGTACTTC
cdr3_aa: CSVEDNPGNEQYF
v_call: TRBV29-1
j_call: TRBJ2-7
d_call: .
clone_size: .

cdr3_nt: TGTGCCAGCAGCGCTCACCGGGACAGAAATAATTCACCCCTCCACTTT
cdr3_aa: CASSAHRDRNNSPLHF
v_call: TRBV9
j_call: TRBJ1-6
d_call: TRBD1
clone_size: .

cdr3_nt: TGTGCCAGCAGCTTTTCCGCGAGCTCCTACGAGCAGTACTTC
cdr3_aa: CASSFSASSYEQYF
v_call: TRBV5-4
j_call: TRBJ2-7
d_call: .
clone_size: .

cdr3_nt: TGTGCCAGCAGCCCCGTGGAGGGGGCCGCAGATACGCAGTATTTT
cdr3_aa: CASSPVEGAADTQYF
v_call: TRBV11-3
j_call: TRBJ2-3
d_call: .
clone_size: few

cdr3_nt: TGTGCCATCCTGGGTATAGGAGGAGCTTTCTTT
cdr3_aa: CAILGIGGAFF
v_call: TRBV2
j_call: TRBJ1-1
d_call: .
clone_size: .

cdr3_nt: TGTGCCAGCAGTGTAAGACAGACTGAAGCTTTCTTT
cdr3_aa: CASSVRQTEAFF
v_call: TRBV25-1
j_call: TRBJ1-1
d_call: .
clone_size: .

cdr3_nt: TGTGCCAGCAGCCTAGACCGGGGGGCACAAGAGACCCAGTACTTC
cdr3_aa: CASSLDRGAQETQYF
v_call: TRBV13
j_call: TRBJ2-5
d_call: .
clone_size: .

cdr3_nt: TGTGCCAGCAGCCCCGAGTCGGAGTACTCCTACGAGCAGTACTTC
cdr3_aa: CASSPESEYSYEQYF
v_call: TRBV4-2
j_call: TRBJ2-7
d_call: .
clone_size: .

cdr3_nt: TGTGCCAGCAGCTTTGTGGGGGGGCTGACATCAGATACGCAGTATTTT
cdr3_aa: CASSFVGGLTSDTQYF
v_call: TRBV7-2
j_call: TRBJ2-3
d_call: .
clone_size: .

cdr3_nt: TGTGCCAGCAGCTTGGGGGAAGAGGGTGAGCAGTTCTTC
cdr3_aa: CASSLGEEGEQFF
v_call: TRBV5-6
j_call: TRBJ2-1
d_call: .
clone_size: .

cdr3_nt: TGTGCCAGCAGCTTAAGGGCCAGGGGAACGGGCGAGCAGTACTTC
cdr3_aa: CASSLRARGTGEQYF
v_call: TRBV7-3
j_call: TRBJ2-7
d_call: .
clone_size: few

cdr3_nt: TGTGCCAGCAGCGAGAGGGGTGCGGGGGGCCTAGACTATGGCTACACCTTC
cdr3_aa: CASSERGAGGLDYGYTF
v_call: TRBV9
j_call: TRBJ1-2
d_call: .
clone_size: .

cdr3_nt: TGTGCCAGCAGCTTGCGGGACAGCGACACCGGGGAGCTGTTTTTT
cdr3_aa: CASSLRDSDTGELFF
v_call: TRBV7-9
j_call: TRBJ2-2
d_call: .
clone_size: .

cdr3_nt: TGTGCCAGCAGTTTAGTGCAGGGGGACTACGAGCAGTACTTC
cdr3_aa: CASSLVQGDYEQYF
v_call: TRBV27
j_call: TRBJ2-7
d_call: TRBD1
clone_size: .

cdr3_nt: TGTGCCAGCAGCGTCGGCCTATCTTCCTACGAGCAGTACTTC
cdr3_aa: CASSVGLSSYEQYF
v_call: TRBV9
j_call: TRBJ2-7
d_call: .
clone_size: .

cdr3_nt: TGTGCCAGCAGCCTGGGCACAGGTGAAGCTTTCTTT
cdr3_aa: CASSLGTGEAFF
v_call: TRBV5-6
j_call: TRBJ1-1
d_call: .
clone_size: .

cdr3_nt: TGTGCCAGCAGCTTAGGAAAGGGAGTTTATAGCTCCTACGAGCAGTACTTC
cdr3_aa: CASSLGKGVYSSYEQYF
v_call: TRBV7-9
j_call: TRBJ2-7
d_call: .
clone_size: .

cdr3_nt: TGTGCCAGCTATACCACACGGGGCCGGAGCCTCACGAACACCGGGGAGCTGTTTTTT
cdr3_aa: CASYTTRGRSLTNTGELFF
v_call: TRBV11-2
j_call: TRBJ2-2
d_call: .
clone_size: .

cdr3_nt: TGTGCCAGCAGCTTGAGGGGCCCTGAAGCTTTCTTT
cdr3_aa: CASSLRGPEAFF
v_call: TRBV5-5
j_call: TRBJ1-1
d_call: .
clone_size: .

cdr3_nt: TGTGCCAGCAGTTTACGACAGGGGGCCGGTGGCTACACCTTC
cdr3_aa: CASSLRQGAGGYTF
v_call: TRBV28
j_call: TRBJ1-2
d_call: TRBD1
clone_size: .

cdr3_nt: TGTGCCAGCACCGCCCGGGGGGTGGGCACAGATACGCAGTATTTT
cdr3_aa: CASTARGVGTDTQYF
v_call: TRBV2
j_call: TRBJ2-3
d_call: TRBD2
clone_size: .

cdr3_nt: TGCAGCGTGAGGGTTAGCGGACGCACAGATACGCAGTATTTT
cdr3_aa: CSVRVSGRTDTQYF
v_call: TRBV29-1
j_call: TRBJ2-3
d_call: .
clone_size: few

cdr3_nt: TGTGCCAGCAGTTTGCACAGGGGATCTTATAATTCACCCCTCCACTTT
cdr3_aa: CASSLHRGSYNSPLHF
v_call: TRBV11-2
j_call: TRBJ1-6
d_call: TRBD1
clone_size: .

cdr3_nt: TGCGCCAGCAGTACCGGGCCCTGGGATACGCAGTATTTT
cdr3_aa: CASSTGPWDTQYF
v_call: TRBV4-1
j_call: TRBJ2-3
d_call: .
clone_size: .

cdr3_nt: TGTGCCAGCAGCTTTGGTCGGGGGGCGGATGGCTACACCTTC
cdr3_aa: CASSFGRGADGYTF
v_call: TRBV5-4
j_call: TRBJ1-2
d_call: .
clone_size: .

cdr3_nt: TGCGCCAGCAGCCAAGGGGGTCAGCCCCAGCATTTT
cdr3_aa: CASSQGGQPQHF
v_call: TRBV4-1
j_call: TRBJ1-5
d_call: .
clone_size: .